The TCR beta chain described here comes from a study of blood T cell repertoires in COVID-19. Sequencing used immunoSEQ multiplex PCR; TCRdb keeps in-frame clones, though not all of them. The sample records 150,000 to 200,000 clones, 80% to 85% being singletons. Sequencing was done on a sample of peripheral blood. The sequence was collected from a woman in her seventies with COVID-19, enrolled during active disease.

This chain's CDR3 is CATRRTGENTEAFF. DNA of the CDR3: TGTGCCACCCGAAGAACAGGGGAGAACACTGAAGCTTTCTTT. This chain links TRBV24-1 with TRBJ1-1; 7 positions match TRBD1. Germline CDR1 KGHDR, CDR2 SFDVKD. This CDR3 comprises 14 residues. J gave up 1 base and V 9 bases, and 7 bases lay outside the gene matches.